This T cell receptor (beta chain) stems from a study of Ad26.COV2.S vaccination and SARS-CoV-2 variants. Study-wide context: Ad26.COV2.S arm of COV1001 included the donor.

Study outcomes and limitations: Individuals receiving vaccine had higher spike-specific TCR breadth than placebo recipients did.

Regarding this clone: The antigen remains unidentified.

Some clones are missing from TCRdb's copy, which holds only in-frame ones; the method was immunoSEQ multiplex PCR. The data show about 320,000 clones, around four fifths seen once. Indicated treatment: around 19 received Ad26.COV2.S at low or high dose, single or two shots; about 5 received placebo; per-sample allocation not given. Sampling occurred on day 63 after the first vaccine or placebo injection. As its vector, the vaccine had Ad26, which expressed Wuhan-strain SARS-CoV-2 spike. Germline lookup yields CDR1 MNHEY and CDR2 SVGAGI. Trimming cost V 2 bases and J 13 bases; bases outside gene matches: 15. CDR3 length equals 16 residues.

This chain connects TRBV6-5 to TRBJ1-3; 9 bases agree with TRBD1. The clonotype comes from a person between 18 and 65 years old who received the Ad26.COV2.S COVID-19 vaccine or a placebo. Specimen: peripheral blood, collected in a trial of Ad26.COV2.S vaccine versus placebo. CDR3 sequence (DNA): TGTGCCAGCAGTTACGGGACAGGGAAGCCTCTGGAAAAGATATATTTT. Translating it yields CASSYGTGKPLEKIYF.